These 14 T cell receptor beta chains were sequenced from one sample in a study of blood T cells in healthy people across ages. With a J-beta primer mix and a sample-barcoded 5' primer, a second PCR ran 7 to 11 cycles. TCRdb analysed the 5' RACE reads with MiXCR anew, one entry per CDR3 protein. Of hundreds of thousands of distinct CDR3 sequences listed, under 35% were seen once; the top ten hold approximately 15%. Sequencing input: blood. Every receptor here comes from a woman older than 75 in good health.

Ten or more counts support this clonotype. This rearrangement joins TRBV4-2 to TRBJ2-5, with a possible D match to TRBD1 (7 bases). Germline V gene data show CDR1 as LGHNA and CDR2 as YNFKEQ. This CDR3 contains 16 residues. With 0 bases removed from V and 4 bases from J, the gap between germline ends came to 15 bases. As DNA, the CDR3 is TGTGCCAGCAGCCAAGACTCCGGAGGGGGCAGAGAGACCCAGTACTTC. Protein sequence: CASSQDSGGGRETQYF.

The chain joins TRBV7-2 to TRBJ1-2; D is uncertain. V gave up 1 base and J gave up 0 bases, with 12 bases separating them. The CDR3 is made up of 16 amino acids. The germline CDR1 and CDR2 sequences are SGHTA and FQGNSA. The DNA for the CDR3 is TGTGCCAGCAGCTTAGATTTAGGTCGGTCTAACTATGGCTACACCTTC. Translating gives CASSLDLGRSNYGYTF.

This clonotype was detected ten times or more. The chain joins TRBV6-2 or TRBV6-3 to TRBJ2-7; D may be TRBD1 (7 bases). The CDR3 contains 15 residues. Trimming pared 6 bases from V and 3 bases from J, leaving 18 bases between. Looked up from germline, CDR1 is MNHEY and CDR2 is SVGEGT. CDR3 DNA: TGTGCCAGCAGCTACCGGCAGGGGGGCTACTACGAGCAGTACTTC. It codes for CASSYRQGGYYEQYF.

The V gene is TRBV7-9, the J gene TRBJ1-6, with TRBD1 matching 9 bases. The J segment lost 8 bases and the V segment lost 1 base, leaving 3 bases of the junction unmatched. CDR1 is SEHNR, CDR2 FQNEAQ, per germline (reference sequence). This CDR3 spans 15 amino acids. CDR3 sequence (DNA): TGTGCCAGCAGCTTAGGGGGACAGGGTCATTCACCCCTCCACTTT. It specifies CASSLGGQGHSPLHF.

At least ten counts were recorded for this clonotype. This sequence joins TRBV6-2 or TRBV6-3 and TRBJ2-1, with a possible D match to TRBD2 (7 bases). V dropped 4 bases and J dropped 5 bases, with 15 bases sitting between them. The CDR3 is made up of 15 amino acids. CDR1 and CDR2 (germline): MNHEY, SVGEGT. In nucleotides, the CDR3 is TGTGCCAGCAGTTTAACCGGGGGGCCTAACAATGAGCAGTTCTTC. Encoded protein: CASSLTGGPNNEQFF.

The genes are TRBV5-1 and TRBJ1-4; D gene uncertain. The V end lost 2 bases, the J end lost 4 bases, and 6 bases lay between the germline ends. Germline CDR1 and CDR2: SGHRS and YFSETQ. The CDR3 contains 13 residues. This chain's CDR3 is CASSFSLNEKLFF. The CDR3 DNA reads as TGCGCCAGCAGCTTCAGCCTTAATGAAAAACTGTTTTTT.

Regarding this clonotype: The junction departs from germline at one end; a sequencing error may be responsible. This chain links TRBV9 with TRBJ1-2, with no clear D. The germline CDR1 and CDR2 sequences are SGDLS and YYNGEE. This CDR3 is 15 amino acids long. CDR3 residues: CANSPSLVDPRGYTF. For the CDR3, the DNA is TGTGCCAACAGCCCTAGTCTGGTGGACCCGAGGGGCTACACCTTC.

Many counts were recorded for this clonotype. This sequence joins TRBV4-3 and TRBJ2-1, with TRBD2 matching over 10 bases. The CDR3 contains 16 residues. Germline CDR1 LGHNA, CDR2 YSLEER. After removal of 0 bases from V and 4 bases from J, the junction contained 3 bases not matched to a gene. The CDR3 here is CASSQDPSGGYNEQFF. In DNA form, the CDR3 reads TGCGCCAGCAGCCAAGATCCTAGCGGGGGTTACAATGAGCAGTTCTTC.

This clonotype was picked up many times. The CDR3 protein is CASSSSPGLAGGRTYNEQFF. The CDR3 DNA reads as TGTGCCAGCAGCTCCTCGCCGGGACTAGCGGGGGGGCGGACCTACAATGAGCAGTTCTTC. This chain connects TRBV3-1 to TRBJ2-1, with 16 bases identical to TRBD2. CDR1 is LGHDT, CDR2 YNNKEL, per germline (reference sequence). With V trimmed by 5 bases and J by 2 bases, 12 bases remained unmatched. The length of the CDR3 is 20 residues.

As regards this clonotype: This clone may be a read error of a much larger clone one base away. The chain has TRBV5-1 and TRBJ2-1; 8 positions agree with TRBD1. Germline CDR1 and CDR2: SGHRS and YFSETQ. The junction had 5 bases not matched to a gene; V was cut back by 7 bases and J by 2 bases. This CDR3 contains 14 residues. The CDR3 is CASRTGGTYNEQFF. DNA of the CDR3: TGCGCCAGCCGCACAGGGGGAACCTACAATGAGCAGTTCTTC.

This clonotype has ten or more counts. The chain couples TRBV28 to TRBJ1-2; D perhaps matches TRBD1 (5 bases). CDR3 length: 13 residues. From germline, CDR1 is MDHEN and CDR2 SYDVKM. Trimming left V 3 bases short and J 8 bases short, with 13 bases between. The CDR3 here is CASSLGRVQGYTF. CDR3 coding DNA: TGTGCCAGCAGTTTGGGCAGGGTGCAGGGCTACACCTTC.

This chain connects TRBV6-2 or TRBV6-3 to TRBJ2-3, with a weak D call TRBD2 (5 bases). The CDR3 is 14 amino acids. The V end lost 5 bases, the J end lost 6 bases, and 15 bases lay between the germline ends. Germline V gene sequence: CDR1 MNHEY, CDR2 SVGEGT. CDR3 coding DNA: TGTGCCAGCAGTGACCGGACTGCCTGGGATACGCAGTATTTT. This codes for CASSDRTAWDTQYF.

The sample holds many counts of this clonotype. This chain links TRBV20-1 with TRBJ2-3; 15 bases are a match to TRBD2. The germline V gene encodes CDR1 DFQATT and CDR2 SNEGSKA (reference sequence). Trimming removed 6 bases from V and 3 bases from J; junction bases left unmatched: 7. The CDR3 runs to 16 residues. The CDR3 DNA sequence: TGCAGTGCGGACGGACTAGCGGGGGGGCAAACAGATACGCAGTATTTT. Amino acid sequence: CSADGLAGGQTDTQYF.

This clonotype was seen only a few times. The chain joins TRBV9 to TRBJ2-1; 7 bases are shared with TRBD1. The CDR3 is made up of 14 amino acids. With V trimmed by 4 bases and J by 6 bases, 7 bases remained unmatched. Germline V gene data show CDR1 as SGDLS and CDR2 as YYNGEE. CDR3 region: CASSFGTAVNEQFF. The CDR3 DNA follows: TGTGCCAGCAGCTTCGGGACAGCAGTCAATGAGCAGTTCTTC.